This passage covers 12 T cell receptor beta chains from one sample sequenced in a study of blood T cells in healthy people across ages. Together with a sample-barcoded 5' primer, a J-beta primer mix was included in a second PCR lasting 7 to 11 cycles. From the 5' RACE reads, TCRdb called clonotypes with MiXCR, one entry per CDR3 protein. The sample shows roughly 1.4 million distinct CDR3 sequences, roughly 64% of them seen only once. The sample was blood. These receptors all stem from a man aged 18 to 30 in good health.

J is TRBJ2-3 and V is TRBV5-1, with 7 bases lining up with TRBD2. After removal of 2 bases from V and 1 base from J, the junction contained 19 bases not matched to a gene. Germline V gene sequence: CDR1 SGHRS, CDR2 YFSETQ. There are 20 residues in the CDR3. CDR3: CASSFLREISPPLRTDTQYF. DNA for the CDR3: TGCGCCAGCAGCTTCTTGCGGGAGATCTCCCCCCCCCTCCGCACAGATACGCAGTATTTT.

The chain links TRBV27 to TRBJ1-1, with 7 nucleotides matching TRBD1. Germline V gene data show CDR1 as MNHEY and CDR2 as SMNVEV (reference sequence). V was clipped by 8 bases and J by 5 bases; unmatched bases: 8. The CDR3 consists of 13 residues. CDR3 bases: TGTGCCAGCGCACAGGGGATCGGGACTGAAGCTTTCTTT. Amino acids: CASAQGIGTEAFF.

The V gene is TRBV7-2, the J gene TRBJ2-1, with TRBD2 identical over 7 bases. Germline V CDR1 and CDR2: SGHTA, FQGNSA. Trimming removed 5 bases from V and 7 bases from J; junction bases left unmatched: 8. The CDR3 extends over 14 amino acids. DNA of the CDR3: TGTGCCAGCAGCCCGGGACTACTTCCAAATGAGCAGTTCTTC. Translation gives CASSPGLLPNEQFF.

The CDR3 DNA reads TGCAGTGCTAGGGGGGCGGTGAACACTGAAGCTTTCTTT. Residues: CSARGAVNTEAFF. The chain has TRBV20-1 and TRBJ1-1; a weak D match, TRBD1 (6 bases). Trimming pared 3 bases from V and 0 bases from J, leaving 8 bases between. Germline CDR1 is DFQATT and CDR2 is SNEGSKA (reference sequence). CDR3 length: 13 amino acids.

This clonotype was observed a handful of times. This chain joins TRBV10-1 and TRBJ2-4; D is undetermined. The last part of the DNA fits TRBJ2-7 better; the J call may be wrong. CDR1 is WNHNN, CDR2 SYGVQD, per germline (reference sequence). The CDR3 has 11 residues. The CDR3 reads CASSDEGEQYF. DNA of the CDR3: TGCGCCAGCAGTGACGAAGGCGAGCAGTACTTC.

Concerning this clonotype: Given a much more abundant clone one base away, this may be a read error. This sequence joins TRBV7-6 and TRBJ1-1; possible D gene TRBD1, 5 bases. The CDR3 loop spans 11 amino acids. Germline-derived CDR1 and CDR2 are SGHVS and FNYEAQ. CDR3 region: CTSSGGTEAFF. Here the CDR3 DNA reads TGTACCAGCAGCGGGGGCACTGAAGCTTTCTTT.

The chain joins TRBV4-1 to TRBJ1-2; 8 bases agree with TRBD1. Germline V lookup: CDR1 MGHRA, CDR2 YSYEKL. V gave up 0 bases and J gave up 2 bases; unmatched junction bases: 2. CDR3 length: 15 amino acids. The chain's CDR3 is CASSQETGENYGYTF. The DNA of the CDR3 is TGCGCCAGCAGCCAAGAGACAGGGGAAAACTATGGCTACACCTTC.

The rearrangement links TRBV2 to TRBJ1-1, with no clear D. CDR1 is SNHLY and CDR2 is FYNNEI in the germline V gene. This CDR3 contains 13 residues. V was clipped by 4 bases and J by 1 base, with 7 bases between them. The CDR3 DNA follows: TGTGCCAGCAGTGTAAGGAGGAACACTGAAGCTTTCTTT. Protein sequence: CASSVRRNTEAFF.

J is TRBJ2-1 and V is TRBV7-7; D may correspond to TRBD1 or TRBD2 (5 bases each). Deletions cut 5 bases from V and 7 bases from J, with 15 bases between. CDR3 length equals 14 residues. Germline V lookup: CDR1 SSHAT, CDR2 FNYEAQ (reference sequence). In DNA, the CDR3 is TGTGCCAGCAGCCAAGGGGCTAGCTTTAATGAGCAGTTCTTC. As protein: CASSQGASFNEQFF.

The chain combines TRBV7-2 with TRBJ2-7; D is possibly TRBD2 (7 bases). The J call may be in error: the DNA end matches TRBJ2-5 better. The germline V gene has CDR1 SGHTA and CDR2 FQGNSA. The CDR3 runs 17 residues. The DNA of the CDR3 is TGTGCCAGCAGCTTAGCTGCCGCTGGACTAGGGGGTGAGACCCAGTACTTC. Protein: CASSLAAAGLGGETQYF.

V is TRBV25-1 and J is TRBJ2-3; D might be TRBD2 (6 bases). Germline CDR1 reads MGHDK; CDR2 reads SYGVNS. The CDR3 has 13 amino acids. V was trimmed by 8 bases and J by 6 bases, leaving 15 bases between them. CDR3 region: CASGVGGADTQYF. CDR3 DNA sequence: TGTGCCAGCGGGGTGGGGGGTGCGGATACGCAGTATTTT.

The chain links TRBV19 to TRBJ2-1, with D perhaps TRBD1 (6 bases). Looked up from germline, CDR1 is LNHDA and CDR2 is SQIVND (reference sequence). The V gene lost 11 bases and the J gene lost 8 bases, with 19 bases spanning the gap. The length of the CDR3 is 13 residues. The CDR3 is CAPSVGAPYEQFF. The CDR3 DNA is TGTGCCCCTAGTGTGGGGGCCCCTTATGAGCAGTTCTTC.